Listed below are T cell receptor beta chains from one sample, sequenced in a study of shared clonotypes between healthy human individuals. The method was immunoSEQ multiplex PCR; TCRdb's version includes in-frame clones alone and lacks a portion of them. The sample lists 1.5 million to 2.5 million clones; roughly 95% were seen once. Material: naive CD8+ T cells sorted from blood. These receptors originate from a young man in good health. The CDR3 runs from the conserved cysteine through the conserved F or W. The D gene is left open where the match is weak. Clone size appears in some rows only: once, few, many, or a class for an expanded clone.

TGTGCCAGCAGTCTGACAGGGGAAACAACTAATGAAAAACTGTTTTTT	CASSLTGETTNEKLFF	TRBV27	-	TRBD1	TRBJ1-4
TGTGCCAGCAGCTTAGCGGGGGGGCCGATGGAGACCCAGTACTTC	CASSLAGGPMETQYF	TRBV7-9	-	-	TRBJ2-5
TGTGCCAGCCTAGTGAAGGGTGGAGCTAGCGGTGACAATGAGCAGTTCTTC	CASLVKGGASGDNEQFF	TRBV2	-	TRBD2	TRBJ2-1
TGTGCCAGCCAACCCGGACAGGGAAATTCACCCCTCCACTTT	CASQPGQGNSPLHF	TRBV27	-	TRBD1	TRBJ1-6
TGTGCCAGCAGCTTAAGGCTAGCGGGGGCCACCCTACACAATGAGCAGTTCTTC	CASSLRLAGATLHNEQFF	TRBV7-8	-	TRBD2	TRBJ2-1
TGTGCCAGCAGTCAGACAGAGTCTAACTATGGCTACACCTTC	CASSQTESNYGYTF	TRBV5-6	-	-	TRBJ1-2
TGTGCCTCTGCGATGGAAGATGAAGCTTTCTTT	CASAMEDEAFF	TRBV30	few	-	TRBJ1-1
TGTGCCAGCAGTGAGATTAGCGGGGTCACAGATACGCAGTATTTT	CASSEISGVTDTQYF	TRBV6-1	-	TRBD2	TRBJ2-3
TGTGCCAGCAGCTTGGACGGGACAGAATACAATGAGCAGTTCTTC	CASSLDGTEYNEQFF	TRBV5-6	-	TRBD1	TRBJ2-1
TGCGCCAGCAGCCCACGGTCAGGGGGGCAAGAGACCCAGTACTTC	CASSPRSGGQETQYF	TRBV4-3	-	-	TRBJ2-5
TGTGCCTGGAGTTTGGGGGGCAGAAACGAGCAGTACTTC	CAWSLGGRNEQYF	TRBV30	-	-	TRBJ2-7
TGCTCCGGAGGAGGACTCAATGAGCAGTTCTTC	CSGGGLNEQFF	TRBV29-1	-	-	TRBJ2-1
TGTGCCAGTAGTCTGGACCGGGACAGAACCTACGAGCAGTACTTC	CASSLDRDRTYEQYF	TRBV19	-	TRBD1	TRBJ2-7
TGTGCCAGCAGCGTAGGAGGGGAGTTCTACGAGCAGTACTTC	CASSVGGEFYEQYF	TRBV9	-	-	TRBJ2-7